The 2 T cell receptor beta chains in this list originate from one sample, sequenced in a study of T cells after posttransplantation cyclophosphamide. This table comes from immunoSEQ multiplex PCR, and its TCRdb copy is limited to in-frame clones, with some not included. The sample carries about 12,000 clones, under 2.5% recorded once. A marrow graft followed busulfan-fludarabine conditioning, with cyclophosphamide on days +3 and +4. This specimen consisted of PBMCs, obtained after allogeneic stem cell transplant with posttransplant cyclophosphamide. These receptors all come from a male patient aged 25-45 years who received an allogeneic stem cell transplant from a related donor, was CMV-positive, and had no GVHD. Some T cells may be the graft donor's.

This chain links TRBV4-3 with TRBJ2-1; D not certain. V was clipped by 0 bases and J by 6 bases, with 12 bases between them. Germline V gene sequence: CDR1 LGHNA, CDR2 YSLEER. This CDR3 comprises 15 residues. The CDR3 loop reads CASSQDAALPNEQFF. CDR3 in DNA: TGCGCCAGCAGCCAAGATGCGGCCCTACCCAATGAGCAGTTCTTC.

The table lists this clone with a few counts. The chain employs TRBV9 and TRBJ2-7, with 10 bases fitting TRBD1. V lost 0 bases to trimming and J lost 3 bases; unmatched junction nucleotides: 3. Germline lookup yields CDR1 SGDLS and CDR2 YYNGEE. This CDR3 comprises 15 residues. This CDR3 reads CASSVGGTGVYEQYF. Here the CDR3 DNA reads TGTGCCAGCAGCGTAGGAGGGACAGGGGTCTACGAGCAGTACTTC.